One and the same sample provided the 18 T cell receptor beta chains below, sequenced in a study of human T cells and chemical hapten exposure. Time point indicated: healthy volunteer bleed at 6 weeks. Extraction yielded total RNA from whole blood (unfractionated). Via MiXCR, TCRdb re-called the RACE reads, giving one row per CDR3 protein. The sample lists 35,000 to 50,000 distinct CDR3 sequences, about 4% occurring once. Sequences were obtained from whole blood. The receptor set was obtained from a human donor in good health. Some clones in this sample may be carry-over from other donors' samples.

This clonotype was detected many times. The V and J genes are TRBV12-3 or TRBV12-4 and TRBJ2-1, with 8 nucleotides matching TRBD2. The CDR3 covers 14 residues. The junction had 11 bases not matched to a gene; V was cut back by 8 bases and J by 8 bases. The CDR3 DNA is TGTGCCAGCCGACGGGAGGGATCGGTCCATGAGCAGTTCTTC. Protein sequence: CASRREGSVHEQFF.

In its sample, this clonotype was seen many times. This chain uses TRBV4-1 with TRBJ2-4; no clear D gene. The CDR3 runs to 20 residues. V dropped 1 base and J dropped 0 bases, with 22 bases sitting between them. Looked up from germline, CDR1 is MGHRA and CDR2 is YSYEKL. The CDR3 protein is CASSQGLFGKGWLAKNIQYF. Written as DNA, the CDR3 is TGCGCCAGCAGCCAAGGTTTATTTGGCAAAGGATGGCTAGCCAAAAACATTCAGTACTTC.

Ten or more counts support this clonotype. This chain links TRBV5-6 with TRBJ2-3, with D unresolved. CDR3 length equals 14 residues. Trimming took 1 base from V and 5 from J, leaving 11 bases between them. Germline CDR1 SGHDT, CDR2 YYEEEE. In DNA, the CDR3 is TGTGCCAGCAGCTTGCGGCCAGCCGAAGATACGCAGTATTTT. This translates into CASSLRPAEDTQYF.

The table lists this clonotype with a few counts. The gene calls are TRBV30 and TRBJ1-1; the D is unclear. CDR1 and CDR2 from the germline V gene are GTSNPN and SVGIG (reference sequence). V was shortened by 3 bases and J by 0 bases, with 5 bases between the two germline ends. The CDR3 loop spans 12 amino acids. The DNA of the CDR3 is TGTGCCTGGAGAGGGATGAACACTGAAGCTTTCTTT. Amino acid sequence: CAWRGMNTEAFF.

This clonotype was recorded at least ten times. The chain joins TRBV6-1 to TRBJ1-4; D call uncertain. This CDR3 has 15 amino acids. The germline gives CDR1 MNHNS, CDR2 SASEGT. Trimming took off 3 bases at V and 1 base at J, with 9 bases between the two ends. The CDR3 DNA is TGTGCCAGCAGTGACCCGGGAGGAACTAATGAAAAACTGTTTTTT. This translates into CASSDPGGTNEKLFF.

This clonotype was counted many times. This chain connects TRBV6-7 to TRBJ2-1, with TRBD2 as a possible D gene (6 bases). TRBV6-7 is flagged as an ORF with uncertain function. The CDR3 contains 12 residues. The V gene lost 6 bases and the J gene lost 8 bases, with 11 bases spanning the gap. CDR3 protein: CASRGPGDEQFF. CDR3 in DNA: TGTGCCAGCAGGGGGCCGGGGGATGAGCAGTTCTTC.

This clonotype was detected ten times or more. The chain employs TRBV28 and TRBJ1-4; maybe TRBD1 (5 bases). The V end lost 5 bases, the J end lost 8 bases, and 18 bases lay between the germline ends. CDR1 and CDR2 (germline): MDHEN, SYDVKM. The CDR3 runs to 15 residues. CDR3 region: CASSRSGSISEKLFF. Written as DNA, the CDR3 is TGTGCCAGCAGTCGATCAGGGAGTATATCCGAAAAACTGTTTTTT.

This clonotype was seen more than once but under ten times. The V gene is TRBV4-2, the J gene TRBJ2-1; maybe TRBD2 (5 bases). CDR1 and CDR2 from the germline V gene are LGHNA and YNFKEQ. V lost 1 base, J lost 0 bases, and 10 bases lay in between. This CDR3 is built from 16 residues. The CDR3 reads CASSQAGLGSYNEQFF. CDR3 DNA: TGTGCCAGCAGCCAAGCTGGACTCGGCTCCTACAATGAGCAGTTCTTC.

This clonotype occurred many times. The rearrangement uses TRBV30 and TRBJ2-5; D unresolved. The CDR3 loop spans 14 amino acids. Between the trimmed V and J ends, which lost 2 bases and 1 base, there was a span of 11 bases. The germline V gene encodes CDR1 GTSNPN and CDR2 SVGIG (reference sequence). The chain's CDR3 is CAWSPPPGQETQYF. DNA for the CDR3: TGTGCCTGGAGTCCCCCTCCCGGCCAAGAGACCCAGTACTTC.

This clonotype has ten or more counts. This chain connects TRBV20-1 to TRBJ2-2; TRBD2 might be the D (5 bases). This CDR3 region has 13 residues. V lost 6 bases, J lost 2 bases, and 10 bases lay in between. The germline V gene has CDR1 DFQATT and CDR2 SNEGSKA (reference sequence). CDR3 sequence (DNA): TGCAGTGCGCCAAGACTAAACACCGGGGAGCTGTTTTTT. Protein: CSAPRLNTGELFF.

In this sample, this clonotype turned up many times. The rearrangement joins TRBV6-5 to TRBJ2-7; D gene uncertain. Germline V gives CDR1 MNHEY, CDR2 SVGAGI. V shed 5 bases and J shed 6 bases, with 8 bases lying between them. This CDR3 comprises 11 residues. The CDR3 region is CASSPLLEQYF. The CDR3 coding sequence is TGTGCCAGCAGTCCCCTCCTCGAGCAGTACTTC.

This clonotype was detected ten times or more. The V gene is TRBV29-1, the J gene TRBJ2-3; TRBD2 aligns across 9 bases. Germline values: CDR1 SQVTM, CDR2 ANQGSEA. The CDR3 spans 17 residues. Unmatched junction bases numbered 9, after V lost 2 bases and J lost 0 bases. The CDR3 spells CSVELAGNFASTDTQYF. Written as DNA, the CDR3 is TGCAGCGTTGAACTAGCGGGGAATTTCGCTAGCACAGATACGCAGTATTTT.

V is TRBV2 and J is TRBJ1-4; D is undetermined. This CDR3 has 12 residues. V was clipped by 8 bases and J by 8 bases, with 12 bases between them. CDR1 is SNHLY and CDR2 is FYNNEI in the germline V gene. The CDR3 sequence is CASWAGNEKLFF. The CDR3 DNA follows: TGTGCCAGCTGGGCCGGTAACGAAAAACTGTTTTTT.

V and J are TRBV12-3 or TRBV12-4 and TRBJ2-4; 15 bases fit TRBD2. V lost 4 bases, J lost 7 bases, and 11 bases stayed unmatched. The length of the CDR3 is 18 residues. CDR3 protein: CASSSGLAGGVVRNIQYF. CDR3 DNA: TGTGCCAGCAGTTCCGGACTAGCGGGAGGGGTGGTGAGGAACATTCAGTACTTC.

This clonotype came up many times. This chain links TRBV29-1 with TRBJ1-1, with unresolved D. Germline values: CDR1 SQVTM, CDR2 ANQGSEA. This CDR3 spans 13 amino acids. The V gene lost 5 bases and the J gene lost 5 bases, with 15 bases spanning the gap. The CDR3 region is CSVMAGMGTEAFF. The CDR3 DNA reads TGCAGCGTTATGGCCGGGATGGGAACTGAAGCTTTCTTT.

This clonotype was seen at least ten times. The chain carries TRBV7-9 and TRBJ1-5, with a tentative D call TRBD1 (5 bases). CDR1 is SEHNR and CDR2 is FQNEAQ in the germline V gene (reference sequence). V was trimmed by 4 bases and J by 0 bases, leaving 10 bases between them. This CDR3 region has 15 residues. CDR3 region: CASSSGTHSNQPQHF. In DNA form, the CDR3 reads TGTGCCAGCAGCTCCGGGACCCATAGCAATCAGCCCCAGCATTTT. The full variable domain, with the rest looked up from reference TRBV7-9 and TRBJ1-5, is DTGVSQNPRHKITKRGQNVTFRCDPISEHNRLYWYRQTLGQGPEFLTYFQNEAQLEKSRLLSDRFSAERPKGSFSTLEIQRTEQGDSAMYLCASSSGTHSNQPQHFGDGTRLSIL.

This clonotype has ten or more counts. The CDR3 DNA sequence: TGTGCCAGCAGTCTTCTAGCGGGCCGGACAGATACGCAGTATTTT. This translates into CASSLLAGRTDTQYF. This chain joins TRBV6-5 and TRBJ2-3; 8 positions agree with TRBD2. The CDR3 extends over 15 amino acids. With 5 bases clipped from V and 3 bases from J, the junction kept 7 bases outside the gene matches. Germline V gene sequence: CDR1 MNHEY, CDR2 SVGAGI.

This clonotype was seen only a few times. The rearrangement joins TRBV6-1 to TRBJ1-1, with 7 bases matching TRBD1. Germline V gene sequence: CDR1 MNHNS, CDR2 SASEGT. CDR3 length: 13 amino acids. V shed 3 bases and J 7 bases; nucleotides not matched to a gene: 5. Here the CDR3 reads CASSEWDSYEAFF. The DNA of the CDR3 is TGTGCCAGCAGTGAGTGGGACAGCTATGAAGCTTTCTTT.